This entry lists 14 T cell receptor beta chains sequenced from one sample in a study of CD4 T cells in relation to SARS-CoV-2 and coronaviruses. Sequencing used immunoSEQ multiplex PCR; TCRdb keeps in-frame clones, though not all of them. The sample contains tens of thousands of clones, roughly 94% of which appear only once. The sequenced sample was naive CD4+ T cells from PBMCs. Specified subset: naive CD4+ T cells isolated by negative enrichment. These receptors originate from an adult with COVID-19.

V is TRBV9 and J is TRBJ2-5; TRBD2 matches 7 bases. Germline loops: CDR1 SGDLS, CDR2 YYNGEE. The ends lost 2 bases at V and 4 bases at J; junction bases unmatched: 5. The CDR3 is 14 residues long. The CDR3 DNA sequence: TGTGCCAGCAGCGTCGGGTGGGGGGGAGAGACCCAGTACTTC. It encodes CASSVGWGGETQYF. The full variable domain, in which reference TRBV9 and TRBJ2-5 provide the parts outside the CDR3, is DSGVTQTPKHLITATGQRVTLRCSPRSGDLSVYWYQQSLDQGLQFLIQYYNGEERAKGNILERFSAQQFPDLHSELNLSSLELGDSALYFCASSVGWGGETQYFGPGTRLLVL.

This chain joins TRBV28 and TRBJ2-7; unclear D gene. V dropped 1 base and J dropped 4 bases, with 5 bases sitting between them. Germline values: CDR1 MDHEN, CDR2 SYDVKM. The CDR3 sequence is 12 residues long. DNA of the CDR3: TGTGCCAGCAGTTTATCCAATTACGAGCAGTACTTC. Amino acid sequence: CASSLSNYEQYF.

This rearrangement joins TRBV12-3 or TRBV12-4 to TRBJ2-7; no firm D call. Trimming shortened V by 4 bases and J by 3 bases, and 7 bases separated the two germline ends. The CDR3 consists of 12 residues. CDR3 residues: CASSYYIYEQYF. The CDR3 nucleotides read TGTGCCAGCAGTTACTATATCTACGAGCAGTACTTC.

The chain couples TRBV19 to TRBJ1-1; D remains ambiguous. Germline V lookup: CDR1 LNHDA, CDR2 SQIVND (reference sequence). The CDR3 loop spans 13 amino acids. V lost 5 bases and J lost 1, with 8 bases in between. CDR3: CASSLQRNTEAFF. The CDR3 region has the DNA TGTGCCAGTAGTCTACAGCGGAACACTGAAGCTTTCTTT.

The chain is built from TRBV4-3 and TRBJ2-6; 7 bases align to TRBD1. Germline-derived CDR1 and CDR2 are LGHNA and YSLEER. CDR3 length equals 18 residues. V gave up 4 bases and J gave up 0 bases; unmatched junction bases: 9. CDR3 DNA: TGCGCCAGCAGCCTGCTCGACAGGGTGCCCTCTGGGGCCAACGTCCTGACTTTC. Translated: CASSLLDRVPSGANVLTF.

The chain's CDR3 is CASTGSLGAFF. CDR3 in DNA: TGTGCCAGCACCGGCAGTCTAGGCGCTTTCTTT. This rearrangement joins TRBV28 to TRBJ1-1; no definite D call. Germline V gives CDR1 MDHEN, CDR2 SYDVKM. The CDR3 length is 11 residues. Trimming removed 7 bases from V and 11 bases from J, with 14 bases in between.

V and J are TRBV5-1 and TRBJ2-3, with TRBD2 identical over 8 bases. The CDR3 spans 15 residues. J was trimmed by 2 bases and V by 5 bases; bases with no gene match: 7. Germline V gene lookup returns CDR1 SGHRS and CDR2 YFSETQ. CDR3 region: CASRFLAGLTDTQYF. In DNA, the CDR3 is TGCGCCAGCAGGTTCCTAGCGGGTCTCACAGATACGCAGTATTTT.

The chain combines TRBV2 with TRBJ2-3, with TRBD2 matching 12 bases. The V and J ends lost 8 bases and 3 bases, in that order; junction bases with no gene match: 3. Germline CDR1 is SNHLY and CDR2 is FYNNEI. The CDR3 has 14 amino acids. CDR3 loop: CASRTSGTTDTQYF. The CDR3, as DNA: TGTGCCAGCCGGACTAGCGGGACAACAGATACGCAGTATTTT.

The chain employs TRBV28 and TRBJ2-2, with 8 bases identical to TRBD2. The CDR3 is made up of 15 amino acids. Germline V gene sequence: CDR1 MDHEN, CDR2 SYDVKM. Trimming removed 6 bases from V and 7 bases from J; junction bases left unmatched: 10. The DNA of the CDR3 is TGTGCCAGCAGCACACGAGCGGGAGTAAGCGGGGAGCTGTTTTTT. This codes for CASSTRAGVSGELFF.

V usage is TRBV10-3 and J usage is TRBJ1-2, with D possibly being TRBD1 (6 bases). V was pared by 8 bases and J by 4 bases, with 17 bases between. The V gene's germline CDR1 is ENHRY and CDR2 SYGVKD. CDR3 length: 14 amino acids. DNA of the CDR3: TGTGCCATCTTGGGCACCCTAGGGGGCTATGGCTACACCTTC. As protein: CAILGTLGGYGYTF.

V and J are TRBV18 and TRBJ1-1; D call uncertain. Trimming pared 2 bases from V and 4 bases from J, leaving 11 bases between. The CDR3 spans 14 residues. From germline, CDR1 is KGHSH and CDR2 LQKENI. CDR3 sequence: CASSPAPKGTEAFF. In nucleotides, the CDR3 is TGTGCCAGCTCACCAGCCCCGAAGGGCACTGAAGCTTTCTTT. The full variable domain, rest sourced from reference TRBV18 and TRBJ1-1, is NAGVMQNPRHLVRRRGQEARLRCSPMKGHSHVYWYRQLPEEGLKFMVYLQKENIIDESGMPKERFSAEFPKEGPSILRIQQVVRGDSAAYFCASSPAPKGTEAFFGQGTRLTVV.

This clone showed up just a few times. The gene calls are TRBV5-1 and TRBJ1-1; 7 bases match TRBD1. Germline CDR1 is SGHRS and CDR2 is YFSETQ. V was pared by 0 bases and J by 5 bases, with 4 bases of the junction left unmatched. The CDR3 has 14 amino acids. This CDR3 reads CASSLEGARTEAFF. The CDR3 coding sequence is TGCGCCAGCAGCTTGGAGGGGGCCAGGACTGAAGCTTTCTTT.

The V and J genes are TRBV18 and TRBJ2-1; D is unresolved. Deletions cut 0 bases from V and 3 bases from J, with 15 bases between. The germline CDR1 and CDR2 sequences are KGHSH and LQKENI. This CDR3 is 17 amino acids long. The CDR3 bases are TGTGCCAGCTCACCACCGTCAGAAAAAACCTTCTACAATGAGCAGTTCTTC. Translating gives CASSPPSEKTFYNEQFF.

J is TRBJ1-2 and V is TRBV4-1, with D maybe TRBD1 (5 bases). Trimming took 4 bases from V and 3 from J, leaving 9 bases between them. The CDR3 covers 13 residues. The V gene's germline CDR1 is MGHRA and CDR2 YSYEKL. CDR3 nucleotides: TGCGCCAGCAGCCTACAGGTATACTATGGCTACACCTTC. Translation gives CASSLQVYYGYTF.